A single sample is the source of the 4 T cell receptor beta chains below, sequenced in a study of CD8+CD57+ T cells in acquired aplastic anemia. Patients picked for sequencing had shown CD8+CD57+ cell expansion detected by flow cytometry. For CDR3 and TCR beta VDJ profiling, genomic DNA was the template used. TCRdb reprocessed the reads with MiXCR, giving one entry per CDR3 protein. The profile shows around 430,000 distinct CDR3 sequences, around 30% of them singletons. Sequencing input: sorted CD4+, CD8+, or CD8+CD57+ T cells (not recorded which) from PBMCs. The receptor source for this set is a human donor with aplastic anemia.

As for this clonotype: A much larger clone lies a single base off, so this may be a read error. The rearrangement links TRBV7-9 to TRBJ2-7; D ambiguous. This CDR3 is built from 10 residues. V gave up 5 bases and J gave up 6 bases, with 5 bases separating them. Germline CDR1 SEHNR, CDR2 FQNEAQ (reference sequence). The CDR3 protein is CASSPFEQYF. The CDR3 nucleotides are TGTGCCAGCAGCCCTTTCGAGCAGTACTTC. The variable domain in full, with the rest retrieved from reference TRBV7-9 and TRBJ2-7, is DTGVSQNPRHKITKRGQNVTFRCDPISEHNRLYWYRQTLGQGPEFLTYFQNEAQLEKSRLLSDRFSAERPKGSFSTLEIQRTEQGDSAMYLCASSPFEQYFGPGTRLTVT.

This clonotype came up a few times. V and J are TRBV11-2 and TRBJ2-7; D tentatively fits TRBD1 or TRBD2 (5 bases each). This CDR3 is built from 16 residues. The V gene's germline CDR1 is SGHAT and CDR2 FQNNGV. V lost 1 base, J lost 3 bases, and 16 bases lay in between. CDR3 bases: TGTGCCAGCAGCTTAGGGGGGATATCAGGAAACTACGAGCAGTACTTC. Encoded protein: CASSLGGISGNYEQYF.

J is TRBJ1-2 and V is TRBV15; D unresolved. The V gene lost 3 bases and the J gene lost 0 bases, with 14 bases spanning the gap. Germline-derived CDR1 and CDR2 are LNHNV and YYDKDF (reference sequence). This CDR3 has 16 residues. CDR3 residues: CATSSLQSEANYGYTF. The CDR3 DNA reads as TGTGCCACCAGCAGCCTGCAGTCAGAGGCTAACTATGGCTACACCTTC.

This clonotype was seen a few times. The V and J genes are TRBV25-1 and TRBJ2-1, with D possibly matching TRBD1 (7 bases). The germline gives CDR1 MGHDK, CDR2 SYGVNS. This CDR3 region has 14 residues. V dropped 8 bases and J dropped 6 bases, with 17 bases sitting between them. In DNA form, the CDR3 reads TGTGCCAGCGGAAGCGCGGGACAGAGCAATGAGCAGTTCTTC. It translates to CASGSAGQSNEQFF.